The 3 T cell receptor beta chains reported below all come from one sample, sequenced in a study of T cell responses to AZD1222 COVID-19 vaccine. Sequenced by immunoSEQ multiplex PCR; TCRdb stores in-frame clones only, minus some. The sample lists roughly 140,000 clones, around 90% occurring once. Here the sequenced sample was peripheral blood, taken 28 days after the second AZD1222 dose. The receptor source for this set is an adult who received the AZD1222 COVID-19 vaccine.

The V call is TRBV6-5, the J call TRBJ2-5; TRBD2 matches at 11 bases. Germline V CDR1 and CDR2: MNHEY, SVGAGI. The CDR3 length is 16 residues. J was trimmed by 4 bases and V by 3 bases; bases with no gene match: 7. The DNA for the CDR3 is TGTGCCAGCAGTTATAATAGCGGGAGGGTGGGAGAGACCCAGTACTTC. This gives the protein CASSYNSGRVGETQYF.

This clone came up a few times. The CDR3 DNA follows: TGTGCCAGTAGTTCGATGGACACAGGAATTTTTGGCAATCAGCCCCAGCATTTT. Encoded protein: CASSSMDTGIFGNQPQHF. The V gene is TRBV19, the J gene TRBJ1-5; tentatively, D is TRBD1 (5 bases). This CDR3 region has 18 residues. Trimming stripped 5 bases from V and 2 bases from J, with 22 bases between. Germline V gene lookup returns CDR1 LNHDA and CDR2 SQIVND (reference sequence).

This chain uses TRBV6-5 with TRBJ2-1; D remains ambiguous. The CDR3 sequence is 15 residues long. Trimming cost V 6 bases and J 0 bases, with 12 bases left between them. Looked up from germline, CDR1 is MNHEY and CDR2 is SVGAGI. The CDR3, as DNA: TGTGCCAGCAGAGCAACAGCCAACTCCTACAATGAGCAGTTCTTC. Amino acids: CASRATANSYNEQFF.